This T cell receptor (beta chain) comes out of a study of beta chain features in type 1 diabetes. This clone has a handful of counts. Its antigen is not identified. Findings and caveats of the study: Type 1 diabetes patients showed fewer insertions and more deletions at VDJ junctions.

The entirety of the isolated RNA underwent reverse transcription, so expressed TCRB transcripts were sequenced. Here immunoSEQ multiplex PCR was the method, and the copy in TCRdb shows in-frame clones only, minus some. The sample shows fewer than 200,000 clones, approximately 8.1% of them seen only once. The CDR3 totals 19 residues. V lost 2 bases to trimming and J lost 2 bases; unmatched junction nucleotides: 17. The germline V gene encodes CDR1 SGHTA and CDR2 FQGNSA. The sequence was collected from a young man in good health. V gene TRBV7-2 combines with J gene TRBJ2-5, with 7 bases aligning to TRBD2. Sequencing used central memory CD4+ T cells from blood. This CDR3 reads CASSLRVRTRGGNQETQYF. CDR3 sequence (DNA): TGTGCCAGCAGCTTAAGGGTACGGACTAGGGGCGGAAATCAAGAGACCCAGTACTTC.